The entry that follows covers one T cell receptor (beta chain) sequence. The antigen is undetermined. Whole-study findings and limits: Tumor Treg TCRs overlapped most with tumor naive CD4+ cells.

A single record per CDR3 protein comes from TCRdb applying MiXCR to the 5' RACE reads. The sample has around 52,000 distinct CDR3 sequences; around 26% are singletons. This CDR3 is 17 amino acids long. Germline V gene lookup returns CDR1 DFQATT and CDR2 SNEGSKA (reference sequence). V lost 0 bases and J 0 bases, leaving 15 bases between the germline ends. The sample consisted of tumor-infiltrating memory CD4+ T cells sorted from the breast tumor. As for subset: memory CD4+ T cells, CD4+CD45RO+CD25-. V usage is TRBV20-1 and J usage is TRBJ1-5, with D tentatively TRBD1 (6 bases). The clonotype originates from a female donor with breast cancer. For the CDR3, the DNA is TGCAGTGCTAGAGACCCCGCCGGACAGTATAGCAATCAGCCCCAGCATTTT. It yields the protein CSARDPAGQYSNQPQHF.